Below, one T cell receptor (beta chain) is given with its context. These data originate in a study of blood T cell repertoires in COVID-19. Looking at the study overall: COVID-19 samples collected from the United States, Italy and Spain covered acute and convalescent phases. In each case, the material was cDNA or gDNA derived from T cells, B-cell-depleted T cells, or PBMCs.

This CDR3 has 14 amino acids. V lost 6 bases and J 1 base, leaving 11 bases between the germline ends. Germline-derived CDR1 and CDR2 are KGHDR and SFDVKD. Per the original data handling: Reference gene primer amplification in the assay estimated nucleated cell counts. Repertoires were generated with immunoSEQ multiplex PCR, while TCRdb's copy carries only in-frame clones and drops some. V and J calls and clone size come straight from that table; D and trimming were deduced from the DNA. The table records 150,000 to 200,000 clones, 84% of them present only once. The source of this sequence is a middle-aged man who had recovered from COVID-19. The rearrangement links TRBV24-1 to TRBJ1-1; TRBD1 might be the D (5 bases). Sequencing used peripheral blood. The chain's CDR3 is CATSSQGTNTEAFF. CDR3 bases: TGTGCCACCAGTTCCCAGGGAACGAACACTGAAGCTTTCTTT.